The rows below give T cell receptor beta chains drawn from one sample of a study of T cell responses to AZD1222 COVID-19 vaccine. Here immunoSEQ multiplex PCR was the method, and the copy in TCRdb shows in-frame clones only, minus some. The sample contains fewer than 150,000 clones, 70% to 90% of which appear only once. The specimen comprised peripheral blood, sampled 28 days after the second AZD1222 dose. These receptors were obtained from an adult who received the AZD1222 COVID-19 vaccine. The CDR3 runs from the conserved cysteine through the conserved F or W. The order of the fields is D gene, clone size, V gene, J gene, CDR3 protein, CDR3 DNA. D genes are given only for firm matches. Clone size is given for some rows only: seen once, a few or many times, or a class if the clone is expanded.

D: NA
size: NA
V: TRBV27
J: TRBJ1-6
CDR3: CASSLGGNSPLHF
DNA: TGTGCCAGCAGTCTGGGGGGGAATTCACCCCTCCACTTT

D: NA
size: NA
V: TRBV28
J: TRBJ1-5
CDR3: CASSPTARGGQPQHF
DNA: TGTGCCAGCAGTCCTACAGCGAGGGGTGGACAGCCCCAGCATTTT

D: NA
size: NA
V: TRBV19
J: TRBJ1-2
CDR3: CASSIPTGHPTF
DNA: TGTGCCAGTAGTATACCGACAGGCCACCCCACCTTC

D: NA
size: NA
V: TRBV20-1
J: TRBJ2-5
CDR3: CSASARAETQYF
DNA: TGCAGTGCCAGTGCTAGAGCGGAGACCCAGTACTTC

D: TRBD1
size: few
V: TRBV5-1
J: TRBJ1-2
CDR3: CASSTGDSATAGYTF
DNA: TGCGCCAGCAGCACCGGGGACAGTGCTACGGCTGGCTACACCTTC

D: NA
size: NA
V: TRBV3-1/TRBV3-2
J: TRBJ2-6
CDR3: CASSHPVLAGANVLTF
DNA: TGTGCCAGCAGCCACCCCGTGTTGGCTGGGGCCAACGTCCTGACTTTC

D: NA
size: NA
V: TRBV7-9
J: TRBJ1-2
CDR3: CASSLANRYGYTF
DNA: TGTGCCAGCAGCTTAGCGAATCGCTATGGCTACACCTTC

D: TRBD1
size: NA
V: TRBV7-8
J: TRBJ1-5
CDR3: CASSSTIAGGSTDQPQHF
DNA: TGTGCCAGCAGCTCCACAATTGCAGGGGGATCGACCGATCAGCCCCAGCATTTT

D: NA
size: NA
V: TRBV28
J: TRBJ2-6
CDR3: CATVGDYSGANVLTF
DNA: TGTGCCACAGTGGGGGATTACTCTGGGGCCAACGTCCTGACTTTC

D: NA
size: NA
V: TRBV3-1/TRBV3-2
J: TRBJ1-6
CDR3: CASSPDMVGSYNSPLHF
DNA: TGTGCCAGCAGCCCCGATATGGTCGGTTCCTATAATTCACCCCTCCACTTT

D: NA
size: NA
V: TRBV6-5
J: TRBJ1-1
CDR3: CASSYSAGDATGAFF
DNA: TGTGCCAGCAGTTACTCGGCAGGGGATGCGACGGGAGCTTTCTTT

D: NA
size: NA
V: TRBV3-1/TRBV3-2
J: TRBJ2-5
CDR3: CASSKNGVWETQYF
DNA: TGTGCCAGCAGCAAAAACGGGGTTTGGGAGACCCAGTACTTC

D: NA
size: NA
V: TRBV6-1
J: TRBJ2-2
CDR3: CASSAGTLILTGELFF
DNA: TGTGCCAGCAGTGCCGGGACGCTAATACTCACCGGGGAGCTGTTTTTT

D: NA
size: NA
V: TRBV30
J: TRBJ1-1
CDR3: CAWKRGMNTEAFF
DNA: TGTGCCTGGAAGAGGGGCATGAACACTGAAGCTTTCTTT

D: NA
size: NA
V: TRBV30
J: TRBJ2-2
CDR3: CAWSVITRGELFF
DNA: TGTGCCTGGAGTGTAATTACACGGGGGGAGCTGTTTTTT

D: NA
size: NA
V: TRBV28
J: TRBJ2-1
CDR3: CASSLGPRVGDEQFF
DNA: TGTGCCAGCAGTTTAGGGCCCAGGGTGGGCGATGAGCAGTTCTTC

D: NA
size: once
V: TRBV3-1/TRBV3-2
J: TRBJ1-1
CDR3: CASSPRGGGTEAFF
DNA: TGTGCCAGCAGCCCACGCGGGGGGGGCACTGAAGCTTTCTTT

D: NA
size: NA
V: TRBV29-1
J: TRBJ1-2
CDR3: CSVEFLQGGYTF
DNA: TGCAGCGTTGAATTCCTGCAGGGAGGCTACACCTTC

D: TRBD2
size: NA
V: TRBV11-3
J: TRBJ2-7
CDR3: CASSPRPGLAVYEQYF
DNA: TGTGCCAGCAGCCCTAGGCCGGGACTAGCGGTCTACGAGCAGTACTTC

D: NA
size: NA
V: TRBV3-1/TRBV3-2
J: TRBJ1-1
CDR3: CASSQGGGLVDTEAFF
DNA: TGTGCCAGCAGCCAAGGGGGAGGTCTCGTGGACACTGAAGCTTTCTTT

D: TRBD1
size: NA
V: TRBV27
J: TRBJ1-2
CDR3: CASSFAGGGSGYTF
DNA: TGTGCCAGCAGTTTCGCAGGGGGAGGTTCTGGCTACACCTTC

D: NA
size: few
V: TRBV5-1
J: TRBJ1-2
CDR3: CASSLEPGAVYGYTF
DNA: TGCGCCAGCAGCTTGGAACCGGGGGCGGTCTATGGCTACACCTTC